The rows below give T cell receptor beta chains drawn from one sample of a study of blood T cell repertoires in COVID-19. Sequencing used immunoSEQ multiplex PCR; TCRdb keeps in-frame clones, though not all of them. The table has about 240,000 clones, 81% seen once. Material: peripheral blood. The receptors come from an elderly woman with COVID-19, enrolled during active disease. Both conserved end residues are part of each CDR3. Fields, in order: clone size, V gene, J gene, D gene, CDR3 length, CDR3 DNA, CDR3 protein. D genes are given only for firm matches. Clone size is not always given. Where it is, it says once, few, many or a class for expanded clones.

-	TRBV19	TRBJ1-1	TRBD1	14	TGTGCCAGTAGTTCCAGGGGGCGTACCACTGAAGCTTTCTTT	CASSSRGRTTEAFF
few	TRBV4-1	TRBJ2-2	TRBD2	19	TGCGCCAGCAGCCAAGCCGGAAGAGGAAGCGGGAGACATACCGGGGAGCTGTTTTTT	CASSQAGRGSGRHTGELFF
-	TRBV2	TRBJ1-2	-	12	TGTGCCAGCAGTGAAGTCCCTTATGGCTACACCTTC	CASSEVPYGYTF
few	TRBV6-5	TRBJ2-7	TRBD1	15	TGTGCCAGCAGACCGACAGGGGGGAAATACTACGAGCAGTACTTC	CASRPTGGKYYEQYF
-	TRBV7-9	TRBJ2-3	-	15	TGTGCCAGCAGCTTGAGGACAAACCCCACAGATACGCAGTATTTT	CASSLRTNPTDTQYF
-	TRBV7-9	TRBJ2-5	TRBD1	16	TGTGCCAGCAGCTCGAGGGACAGTGGGTACCAAGAGACCCAGTACTTC	CASSSRDSGYQETQYF
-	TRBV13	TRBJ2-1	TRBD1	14	TGTGCCAGCAGCTCCCGGGACAGAGACAATGAGCAGTTCTTC	CASSSRDRDNEQFF
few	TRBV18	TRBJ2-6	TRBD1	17	TGTGCCAGCTCGCCTTGGGACAGGGCGTCTGGGGCCAACGTCCTGACTTTC	CASSPWDRASGANVLTF
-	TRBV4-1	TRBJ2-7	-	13	TGCGCCAGCAGCCAAGGGAGCTCCTACGAGCAGTACTTC	CASSQGSSYEQYF
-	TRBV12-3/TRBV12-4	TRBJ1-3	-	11	TGTGCCAGCAGCACGGGGGGGACATTATATTTT	CASSTGGTLYF
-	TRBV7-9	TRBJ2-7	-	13	TGTGCCAGCCAGGAGGGGCGTGATTACGAGCAGTACTTC	CASQEGRDYEQYF
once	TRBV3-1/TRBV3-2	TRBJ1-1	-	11	TGTGCCAGCAGCCAGGCGGGTGAAGCTTTCTTT	CASSQAGEAFF
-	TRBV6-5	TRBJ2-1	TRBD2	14	TGTGCCAGCACTGGGACGGGGGGTTACAATGAGCAGTTCTTC	CASTGTGGYNEQFF
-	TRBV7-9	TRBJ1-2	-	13	TGTGCCAGCAGCTTGGACAGCCCGATCGGCTACACCTTC	CASSLDSPIGYTF
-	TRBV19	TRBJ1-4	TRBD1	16	TGTGCCAGTAGTATTGGGACAGGACCAACTAATGAAAAACTGTTTTTT	CASSIGTGPTNEKLFF
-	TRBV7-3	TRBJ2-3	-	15	TGTGCCAGCAGCATTAGCGGAGCTAGCACAGATACGCAGTATTTT	CASSISGASTDTQYF
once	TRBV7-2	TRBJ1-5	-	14	TGTGCCAGCAGCGTCTTCCGGGGCAATCAGCCCCAGCATTTT	CASSVFRGNQPQHF
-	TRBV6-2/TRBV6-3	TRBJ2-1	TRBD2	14	TGTGCCAGCAGCCCACTAGCGGTGAACAATGAGCAGTTCTTC	CASSPLAVNNEQFF
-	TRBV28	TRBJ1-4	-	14	TGTGCCAGCCAGATTCCGGGGGGCGGTGAAAAACTGTTTTTT	CASQIPGGGEKLFF
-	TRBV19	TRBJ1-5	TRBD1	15	TGTGCCAGTAGTGTCGGGGACAGGGGCAATCAGCCCCAGCATTTT	CASSVGDRGNQPQHF
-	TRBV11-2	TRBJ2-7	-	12	TGTGCCAGCAGTTCTCCCCGAGGGGAGCAGTACTTC	CASSSPRGEQYF
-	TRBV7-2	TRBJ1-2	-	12	TGTGCCAGCAGCACTACGACAGCTGGCTACACCTTC	CASSTTTAGYTF
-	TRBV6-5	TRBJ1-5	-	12	TGTGCCAGCAGGGGCGGGGATCAGCCCCAGCATTTT	CASRGGDQPQHF
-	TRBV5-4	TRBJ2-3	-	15	TGTGCCAGCAGCTTTTCCAGGGGGGCCACAGATACGCAGTATTTT	CASSFSRGATDTQYF
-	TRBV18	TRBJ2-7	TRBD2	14	TGTGCCAGCTCACCACCGCTGACTAGCCACGAGCAGTACTTC	CASSPPLTSHEQYF
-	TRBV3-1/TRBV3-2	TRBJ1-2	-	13	TGTGCCAGCAGCCAGGGGGGAACCTATGGCTACACCTTC	CASSQGGTYGYTF
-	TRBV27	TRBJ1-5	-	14	TGTGCCAGCAGTTTTGTAAGGGGAGGTCAGCCCCAGCATTTT	CASSFVRGGQPQHF
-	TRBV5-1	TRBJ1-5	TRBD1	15	TGCGCCAGTCAGGAAACGACAGGGATTGGTCAGCCCCAGCATTTT	CASQETTGIGQPQHF
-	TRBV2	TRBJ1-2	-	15	TGTGCCAGCAGGCCTCCCGCTGGAGGAGGCTATGGCTACACCTTC	CASRPPAGGGYGYTF
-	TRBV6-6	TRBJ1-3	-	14	TGTGCCAGCAGTTATGAGGGTTATGGAAACACCATATATTTT	CASSYEGYGNTIYF
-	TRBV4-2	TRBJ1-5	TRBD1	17	TGTGCCAGCAGCCGAGTTCCGGGACAGGGGAACGGTCAGCCCCAGCATTTT	CASSRVPGQGNGQPQHF
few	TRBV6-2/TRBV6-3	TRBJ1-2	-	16	TGTGCCAGCAGTTACTCTCGGCCAGGGGCTAACTATGGCTACACCTTC	CASSYSRPGANYGYTF
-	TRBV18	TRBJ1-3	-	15	TGTGCCAGCTCACCACCGGGGAGATCTGGAAACACCATATATTTT	CASSPPGRSGNTIYF
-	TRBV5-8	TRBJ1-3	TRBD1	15	TGTGCCAGCAGCTTGGCCGGGACAGCTGGAAACACCATATATTTT	CASSLAGTAGNTIYF
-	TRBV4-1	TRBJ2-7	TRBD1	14	TGCGCCAGCAGCCTCCGACAGGGAGCGAACGAGCAGTACTTC	CASSLRQGANEQYF
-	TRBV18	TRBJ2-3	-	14	TGTGCCAGCTCACCAAACCGGTCCCCAGATACGCAGTATTTT	CASSPNRSPDTQYF
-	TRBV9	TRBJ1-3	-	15	TGTGCCAGCAGCGTGGAGGGCTCCTCTGGAAACACCATATATTTT	CASSVEGSSGNTIYF
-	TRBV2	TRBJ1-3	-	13	TGTGCCAGCAAACAGGGCGCTGGAAACACCATATATTTT	CASKQGAGNTIYF
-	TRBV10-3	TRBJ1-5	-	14	TGTGCCATCAGCGCCGGGGGGCTTGGTCAGCCCCAGCATTTT	CAISAGGLGQPQHF
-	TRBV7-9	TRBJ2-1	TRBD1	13	TGTGCCAGCAGCACGACAGGGGTCGATGAGCAGTTCTTC	CASSTTGVDEQFF
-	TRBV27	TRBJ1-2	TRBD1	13	TGTGCCAGCAGCTTTACAGGGGGCCGGGGCTACACCTTC	CASSFTGGRGYTF
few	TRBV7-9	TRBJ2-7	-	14	TGTGCCAGCAGCCCCCCAGGGGCAGGTGACGAGCAGTACTTC	CASSPPGAGDEQYF
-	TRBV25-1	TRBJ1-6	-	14	TGTGCCAGCATGCCGAGCTCCTATAATTCACCCCTCCACTTT	CASMPSSYNSPLHF
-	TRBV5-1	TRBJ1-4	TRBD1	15	TGCGCCAGCAGCCGCGCGACAGGGATAATTGAAAAACTGTTTTTT	CASSRATGIIEKLFF
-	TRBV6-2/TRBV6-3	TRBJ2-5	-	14	TGTGCCAGCAGTAGTTCGACTAGTTCGGTGACCCAGTACTTC	CASSSSTSSVTQYF
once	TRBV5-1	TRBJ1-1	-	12	TGCGCCAGCAGCCAGATGAACACTGAAGCTTTCTTT	CASSQMNTEAFF
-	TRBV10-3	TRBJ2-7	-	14	TGTGCCATCAGTGCCCAGTCGGACAGCTACGAGCAGTACTTC	CAISAQSDSYEQYF
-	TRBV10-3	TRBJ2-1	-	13	TGTGCCATCAGTGATCGAGTACACAATGAGCAGTTCTTC	CAISDRVHNEQFF
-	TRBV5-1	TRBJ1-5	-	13	TGCGCCAGCAGCTTGTATAGCAATCAGCCCCAGCATTTT	CASSLYSNQPQHF
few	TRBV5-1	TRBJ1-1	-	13	TGCGCCAGCAGCTTGACAGTGAACACTGAAGCTTTCTTT	CASSLTVNTEAFF
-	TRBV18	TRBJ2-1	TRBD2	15	TGTGCCAGCTCACTACTAGCGGGCGAGCAGAATGAGCAGTTCTTC	CASSLLAGEQNEQFF
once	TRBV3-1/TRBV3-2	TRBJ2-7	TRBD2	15	TGTGCCAGCAGCCTGACTAGCGGGGGACCCTACGAGCAGTACTTC	CASSLTSGGPYEQYF
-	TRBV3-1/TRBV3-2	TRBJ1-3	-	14	TGTGCCAGCAGCCAAGGTCAAAGGGGTAGGACCATATATTTT	CASSQGQRGRTIYF
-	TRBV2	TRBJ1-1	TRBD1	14	TGTGCCAGCAGGCCGGGACAGGCTGACACTGAAGCTTTCTTT	CASRPGQADTEAFF
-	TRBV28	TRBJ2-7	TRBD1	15	TGTGCCAGCCGTTTTTCCGGGACAGGAGCCTACGAGCAGTACTTC	CASRFSGTGAYEQYF
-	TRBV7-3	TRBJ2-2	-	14	TGTGCCAGCAGCTTAGACTCGGTCACCGGGGAGCTGTTTTTT	CASSLDSVTGELFF
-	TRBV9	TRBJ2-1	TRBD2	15	TGTGCCAGCAGCGTAGATCTAGCGGAGTACAATGAGCAGTTCTTC	CASSVDLAEYNEQFF
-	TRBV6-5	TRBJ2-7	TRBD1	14	TGTGCCAGCCTACCCGGGACAGGGGTTTACGAGCAGTACTTC	CASLPGTGVYEQYF
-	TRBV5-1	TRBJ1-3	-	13	TGCGCCAGCAGCCCTACTCCCGGAAACACCATATATTTT	CASSPTPGNTIYF
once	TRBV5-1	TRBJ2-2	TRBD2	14	TGCGCCAGCAAACTAGCGGGAGACACCGGGGAGCTGTTTTTT	CASKLAGDTGELFF